This T cell receptor (beta chain) was retrieved from a study of shared clonotypes between healthy human individuals. This CDR3 is built from 16 residues. V was cut by 5 bases and J by 5 bases, with 21 bases left in between. Germline assignment: CDR1 MDHEN and CDR2 SYDVKM. Profiled with immunoSEQ multiplex PCR; TCRdb holds only in-frame clones, not every one. The data hold about 1.5 million clones, with more than 95% observed a single time. The source material was naive CD4+ T cells sorted from blood. The subset is: CD45RA+ positively selected. This TCR derives from a man aged 30-40 years in good health. The J gene is TRBJ2-5, the V gene TRBV28, with D possibly TRBD2 on 6 matching bases. CDR3 in DNA: TGTGCCAGCAGTCCAGCGGACCGACGGGAGAGGGAGACCCAGTACTTC. This translates into CASSPADRRERETQYF.